Shown below are 13 T cell receptor beta chains from a single sample sequenced in a study of blood T cell repertoires in COVID-19. Measured with immunoSEQ multiplex PCR; TCRdb has only the in-frame clones, and not every one. Of roughly 350,000 clones listed, approximately 81% are singletons. The sequenced sample consisted of peripheral blood. The receptors were sampled from a young woman with acute or convalescent COVID-19.

This chain connects TRBV6-5 to TRBJ2-5; 7 positions match TRBD1. The V gene end was trimmed by 0 bases and the J gene end by 7 bases; junction bases not matched to a gene: 2. Germline assignment: CDR1 MNHEY and CDR2 SVGAGI. The CDR3 is made up of 13 amino acids. CDR3 sequence (DNA): TGTGCCAGCAGTTACTCGCGACAGGGGACCCAGTACTTC. Residues: CASSYSRQGTQYF.

The rearrangement links TRBV7-9 to TRBJ2-7; the match to TRBD2 covers 8 bases. The CDR3 has 14 amino acids. V was pared by 7 bases and J by 1 base, with 6 bases of the junction left unmatched. Germline assignment: CDR1 SEHNR and CDR2 FQNEAQ (reference sequence). CDR3: CASTAGGWSYEQYF. The CDR3 bases are TGTGCCAGCACGGCGGGGGGCTGGTCCTACGAGCAGTACTTC.

This chain joins TRBV5-1 and TRBJ2-3, with a possible D match to TRBD2 (5 bases). V dropped 5 bases and J dropped 2 bases, with 18 bases sitting between them. The germline gives CDR1 SGHRS, CDR2 YFSETQ. The CDR3 contains 16 residues. CDR3 nucleotide sequence: TGCGCCAGCAGACTAGACGGGATGGGAGACACAGATACGCAGTATTTT. This codes for CASRLDGMGDTDTQYF.

This clone has at least ten counts. V gene TRBV6-1 combines with J gene TRBJ1-6; perhaps TRBD1 as D (6 bases). The CDR3 runs to 15 residues. Germline loops: CDR1 MNHNS, CDR2 SASEGT. Trimming took 3 bases from V and 10 from J, leaving 16 bases between them. The CDR3 reads CASSEGEGQGSPLHF. In DNA form, the CDR3 reads TGTGCCAGCAGTGAGGGTGAGGGCCAGGGGTCACCCCTCCACTTT.

The V call is TRBV5-1, the J call TRBJ2-7; D might be TRBD2 (5 bases). V lost 4 bases, J lost 0 bases, and 17 bases lay in between. The CDR3 covers 16 residues. CDR1 is SGHRS, CDR2 YFSETQ, per germline. As DNA, the CDR3 is TGCGCCAGCAGCAGTGGAGGCGGTTACAGCTCCTACGAGCAGTACTTC. It specifies CASSSGGGYSSYEQYF. Looking up the rest from reference TRBV5-1 and TRBJ2-7 gives the full variable domain: KAGVTQTPRYLIKTRGQQVTLSCSPISGHRSVSWYQQTPGQGLQFLFEYFSETQRNKGNFPGRFSGRQFSNSRSEMNVSTLELGDSALYLCASSSGGGYSSYEQYFGPGTRLTVT.

This clone appeared a single time. This chain joins TRBV19 and TRBJ2-3; 13 bases fit TRBD2. V gave up 9 bases and J gave up 6 bases; unmatched junction bases: 9. Germline CDR1 is LNHDA and CDR2 is SQIVND (reference sequence). This CDR3 is built from 15 residues. The CDR3 here is CASSRTSGSFDTQYF. CDR3 in DNA: TGTGCCAGCTCCCGGACTAGCGGGAGTTTTGATACGCAGTATTTT.

The genes are TRBV5-6 and TRBJ2-7, with TRBD2 matching 9 bases. The CDR3 contains 14 residues. CDR1 is SGHDT and CDR2 is YYEEEE in the germline V gene. The V gene end was trimmed by 3 bases and the J gene end by 6 bases; junction bases not matched to a gene: 7. The CDR3 nucleotides are TGTGCCAGCAGCTATCTAGCGGGATCGGGCGAGCAGTACTTC. Translating gives CASSYLAGSGEQYF.

This clone showed up just a few times. The chain uses TRBV9 and TRBJ1-3, with D possibly TRBD1 on 5 matching bases. V gave up 1 base and J gave up 0 bases, with 11 bases separating them. CDR1 is SGDLS and CDR2 is YYNGEE in the germline V gene. The CDR3 runs 16 residues. The CDR3 nucleotides are TGTGCCAGCAGCGTAAGGGACTTTAGCTCTGGAAACACCATATATTTT. It codes for CASSVRDFSSGNTIYF.

This clone was seen once. This rearrangement joins TRBV12-5 to TRBJ1-5; D gene uncertain. The CDR3 covers 13 residues. Germline-derived CDR1 and CDR2 are LGHNT and FRNRAP. With 1 base removed from V and 3 bases from J, the gap between germline ends came to 4 bases. The CDR3 sequence: CASGLGPNQPQHF. The CDR3 coding sequence is TGTGCTAGTGGTTTGGGGCCCAATCAGCCCCAGCATTTT.

This clone was detected once. The chain employs TRBV11-2 and TRBJ2-7; weak D call: TRBD2 (6 bases). Germline lookup yields CDR1 SGHAT and CDR2 FQNNGV. This CDR3 is built from 13 residues. The germline V and J ends were trimmed by 10 bases and 2 bases, with 15 bases remaining between them. The CDR3 protein is CATRVSGTYEQYF. As DNA, the CDR3 is TGTGCCACCCGGGTTAGCGGAACCTACGAGCAGTACTTC.

The rearrangement uses TRBV13 and TRBJ2-1; 10 positions match TRBD2. Germline V gene lookup returns CDR1 PRHDT and CDR2 FYEKMQ (reference sequence). Trimming took 5 bases from V and 8 from J; bases not matched to a gene: 15. The CDR3 spans 17 residues. CDR3: CASSPRPQRGGGDEQFF. The CDR3 bases are TGTGCCAGCAGCCCCCGACCGCAGCGGGGGGGAGGCGATGAGCAGTTCTTC.

V is TRBV28 and J is TRBJ2-2, with D possibly matching TRBD2 (6 bases). The V and J ends lost 5 bases and 7 bases respectively, with 8 bases between them. This CDR3 is built from 12 residues. CDR1 is MDHEN, CDR2 SYDVKM, per germline. CDR3 DNA sequence: TGTGCCAGCAGTAGACTAGGCGGGGAGCTGTTTTTT. This codes for CASSRLGGELFF.

This clone appeared once. The chain links TRBV5-1 to TRBJ1-1; perhaps TRBD1 as D (6 bases). Trimming took off 3 bases at V and 1 base at J, with 7 bases between the two ends. Germline CDR1 is SGHRS and CDR2 is YFSETQ. CDR3 length equals 13 residues. CDR3 region: CASSWTENTEAFF. The CDR3 bases are TGCGCCAGCAGCTGGACAGAGAACACTGAAGCTTTCTTT. The entire variable domain, with the rest obtained from reference TRBV5-1 and TRBJ1-1, is as follows: KAGVTQTPRYLIKTRGQQVTLSCSPISGHRSVSWYQQTPGQGLQFLFEYFSETQRNKGNFPGRFSGRQFSNSRSEMNVSTLELGDSALYLCASSWTENTEAFFGQGTRLTVV.